This T cell receptor (beta chain) derives from a study of control samples from healthy donors and cancer patients. TCRdb's copy holds only in-frame clones and misses some; the assay was immunoSEQ multiplex PCR. The data contain more than 100,000 clones, about nine tenths of them singletons. CDR3 length: 13 residues. CDR1 and CDR2 from the germline V gene are LGHNA and YNFKEQ. V dropped 0 bases and J dropped 5 bases, with 4 bases sitting between them. The specimen sequenced was blood. The receptor was derived from a woman aged 18-29 years in good health. The chain is built from TRBV4-2 and TRBJ2-2; D is undetermined. This CDR3 is CASSQDVTGELFF. The CDR3, as DNA: TGTGCCAGCAGCCAAGACGTTACCGGGGAGCTGTTTTTT.